This T cell receptor beta chain was sequenced for a study of blood T cells in healthy people across ages. Study findings and constraints: The recorded TCR beta diversity per million T cells decreased in a roughly linear manner with age. Diversity estimates drawn from one million T cells were deemed underestimates. Diversity was higher, and naive CD4+ cells more numerous, in long-lived donors than in aged donors.

The use of a sample-barcoded 5' primer and a J-beta primer mix characterized a second PCR of roughly 7 to 11 cycles. TCRdb re-called the 5' RACE reads with MiXCR, one entry per CDR3 protein. The repertoire holds hundreds of thousands of distinct CDR3 sequences, with about 54% as singletons. CDR3 length: 15 residues. V was clipped by 0 bases and J by 9 bases; unmatched bases: 8. Germline loops: CDR1 SGHRS, CDR2 YFSETQ. Healthy individuals of Caucasian origin from Russia, aged about 6 to 95, served as donors. With respect to this clonotype: Antigen unknown.

The chain combines TRBV5-1 with TRBJ2-1; 8 nucleotides agree with TRBD1. This TCR derives from a man aged 60 to 75 in good health. Sequenced input: blood. CDR3 DNA: TGCGCCAGCAGCTTGGGACCCAGGGGGCGAATTGAGCAGTTCTTC. Translation: CASSLGPRGRIEQFF.